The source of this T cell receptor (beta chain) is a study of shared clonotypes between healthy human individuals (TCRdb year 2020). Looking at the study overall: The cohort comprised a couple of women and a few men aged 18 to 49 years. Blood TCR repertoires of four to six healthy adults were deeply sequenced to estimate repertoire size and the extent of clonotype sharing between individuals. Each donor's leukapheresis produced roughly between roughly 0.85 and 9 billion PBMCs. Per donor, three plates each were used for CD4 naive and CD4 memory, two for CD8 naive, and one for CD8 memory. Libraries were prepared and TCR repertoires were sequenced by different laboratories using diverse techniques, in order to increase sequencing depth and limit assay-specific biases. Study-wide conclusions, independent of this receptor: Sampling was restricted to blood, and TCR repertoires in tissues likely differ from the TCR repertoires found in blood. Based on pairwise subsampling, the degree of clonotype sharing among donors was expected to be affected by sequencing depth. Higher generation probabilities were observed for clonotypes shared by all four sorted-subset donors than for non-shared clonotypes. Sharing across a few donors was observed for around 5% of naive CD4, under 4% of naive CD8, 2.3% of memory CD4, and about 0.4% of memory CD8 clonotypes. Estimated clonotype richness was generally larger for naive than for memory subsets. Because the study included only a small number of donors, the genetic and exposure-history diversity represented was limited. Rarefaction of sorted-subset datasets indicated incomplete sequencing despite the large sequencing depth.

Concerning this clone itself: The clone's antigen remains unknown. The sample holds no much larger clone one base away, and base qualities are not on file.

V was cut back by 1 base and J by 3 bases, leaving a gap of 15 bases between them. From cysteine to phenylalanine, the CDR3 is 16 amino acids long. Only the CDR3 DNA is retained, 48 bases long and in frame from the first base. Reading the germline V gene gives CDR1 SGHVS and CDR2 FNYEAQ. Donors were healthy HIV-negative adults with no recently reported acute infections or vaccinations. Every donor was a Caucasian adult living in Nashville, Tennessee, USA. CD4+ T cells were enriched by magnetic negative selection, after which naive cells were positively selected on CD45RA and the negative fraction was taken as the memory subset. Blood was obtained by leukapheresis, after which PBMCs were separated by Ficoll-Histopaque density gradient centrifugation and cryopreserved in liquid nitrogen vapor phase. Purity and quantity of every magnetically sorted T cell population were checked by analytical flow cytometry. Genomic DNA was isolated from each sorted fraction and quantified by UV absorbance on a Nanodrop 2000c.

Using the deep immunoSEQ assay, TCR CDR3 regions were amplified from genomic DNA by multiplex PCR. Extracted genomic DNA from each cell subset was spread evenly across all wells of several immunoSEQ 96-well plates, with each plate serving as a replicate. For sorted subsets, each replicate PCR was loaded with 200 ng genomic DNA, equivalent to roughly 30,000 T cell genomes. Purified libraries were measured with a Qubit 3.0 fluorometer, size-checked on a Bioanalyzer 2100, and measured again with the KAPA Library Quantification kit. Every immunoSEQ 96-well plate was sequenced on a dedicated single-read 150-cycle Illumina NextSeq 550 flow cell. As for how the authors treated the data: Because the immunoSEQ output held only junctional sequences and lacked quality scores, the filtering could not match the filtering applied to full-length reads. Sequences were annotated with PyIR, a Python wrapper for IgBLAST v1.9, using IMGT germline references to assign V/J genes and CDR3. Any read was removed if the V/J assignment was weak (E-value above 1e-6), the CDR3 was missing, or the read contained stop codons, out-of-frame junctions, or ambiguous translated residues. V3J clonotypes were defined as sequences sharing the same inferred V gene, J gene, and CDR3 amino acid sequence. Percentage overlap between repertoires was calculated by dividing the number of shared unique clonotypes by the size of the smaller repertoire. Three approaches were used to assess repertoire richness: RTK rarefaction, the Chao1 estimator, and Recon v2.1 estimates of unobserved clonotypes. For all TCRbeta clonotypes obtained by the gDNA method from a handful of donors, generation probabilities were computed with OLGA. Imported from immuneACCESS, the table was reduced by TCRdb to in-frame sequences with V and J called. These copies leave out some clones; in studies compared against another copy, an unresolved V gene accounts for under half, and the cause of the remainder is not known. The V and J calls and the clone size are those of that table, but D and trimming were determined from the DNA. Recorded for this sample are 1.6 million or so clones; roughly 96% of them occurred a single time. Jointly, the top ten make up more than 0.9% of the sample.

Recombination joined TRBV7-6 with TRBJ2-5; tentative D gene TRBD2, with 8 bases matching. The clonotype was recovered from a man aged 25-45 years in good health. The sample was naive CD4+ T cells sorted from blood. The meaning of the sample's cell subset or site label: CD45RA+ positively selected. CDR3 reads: CASSLGPGGGEETQYF. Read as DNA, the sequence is TGTGCCAGCAGCTTAGGGCCGGGAGGGGGCGAAGAGACCCAGTACTTC.